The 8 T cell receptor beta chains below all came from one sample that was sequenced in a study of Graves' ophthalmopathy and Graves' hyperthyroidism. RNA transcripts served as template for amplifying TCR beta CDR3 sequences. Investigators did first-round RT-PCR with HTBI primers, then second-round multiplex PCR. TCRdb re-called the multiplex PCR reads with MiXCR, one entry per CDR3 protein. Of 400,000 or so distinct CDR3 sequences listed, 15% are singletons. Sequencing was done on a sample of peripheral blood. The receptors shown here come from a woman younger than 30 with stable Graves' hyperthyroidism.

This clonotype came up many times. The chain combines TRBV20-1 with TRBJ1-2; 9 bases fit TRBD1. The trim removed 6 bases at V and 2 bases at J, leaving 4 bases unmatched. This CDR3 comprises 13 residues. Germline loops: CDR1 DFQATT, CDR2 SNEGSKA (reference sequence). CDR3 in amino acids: CSAGTGLNYGYTF. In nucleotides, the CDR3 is TGCAGTGCCGGGACAGGGTTAAACTATGGCTACACCTTC.

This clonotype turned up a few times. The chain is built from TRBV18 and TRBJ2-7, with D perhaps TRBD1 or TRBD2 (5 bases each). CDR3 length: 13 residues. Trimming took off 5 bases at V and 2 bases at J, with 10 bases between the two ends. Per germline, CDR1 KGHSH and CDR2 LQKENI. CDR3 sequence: CASSSGATYEQYF. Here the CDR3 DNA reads TGTGCCAGCTCATCCGGGGCGACCTACGAGCAGTACTTC.

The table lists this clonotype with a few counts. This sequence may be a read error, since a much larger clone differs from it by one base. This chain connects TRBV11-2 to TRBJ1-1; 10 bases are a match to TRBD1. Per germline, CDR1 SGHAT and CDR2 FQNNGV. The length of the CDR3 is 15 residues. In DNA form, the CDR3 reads TGTGCCAGCCTCGGGGGGACAGGGGTACCCACTGAAGCTTGCTTT. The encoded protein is CASLGGTGVPTEACF.

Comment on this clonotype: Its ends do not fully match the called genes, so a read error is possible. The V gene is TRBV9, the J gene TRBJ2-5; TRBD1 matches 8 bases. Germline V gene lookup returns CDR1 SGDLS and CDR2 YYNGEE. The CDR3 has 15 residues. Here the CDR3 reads CAGSVEWTGLATQYF. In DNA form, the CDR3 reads TGTGCCGGCAGCGTAGAGTGGACAGGGTTGGCGACCCAGTACTTC.

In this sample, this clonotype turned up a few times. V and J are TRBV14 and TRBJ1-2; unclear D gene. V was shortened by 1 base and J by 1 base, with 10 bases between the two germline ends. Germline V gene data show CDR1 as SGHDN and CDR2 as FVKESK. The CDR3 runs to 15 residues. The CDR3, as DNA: TGTGCCAGCAGCCAAGGGAGGATTAATAACTATGGCTACACCTTC. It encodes CASSQGRINNYGYTF. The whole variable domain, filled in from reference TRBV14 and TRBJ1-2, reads EAGVTQFPSHSVIEKGQTVTLRCDPISGHDNLYWYRRVMGKEIKFLLHFVKESKQDESGMPNNRFLAERTGGTYSTLKVQPAELEDSGVYFCASSQGRINNYGYTFGSGTRLTVV.

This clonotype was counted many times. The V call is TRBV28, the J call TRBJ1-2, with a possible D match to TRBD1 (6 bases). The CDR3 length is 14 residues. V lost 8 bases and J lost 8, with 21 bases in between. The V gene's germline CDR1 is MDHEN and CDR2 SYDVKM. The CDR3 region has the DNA TGTGCCAGCGGGGGGGGCTCTCGGGCGTGGGGCTACACCTTC. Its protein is CASGGGSRAWGYTF.

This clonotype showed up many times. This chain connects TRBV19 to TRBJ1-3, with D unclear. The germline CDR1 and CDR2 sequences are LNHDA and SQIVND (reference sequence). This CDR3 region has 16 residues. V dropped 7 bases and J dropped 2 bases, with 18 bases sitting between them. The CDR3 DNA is TGTGCCAGTACCCTCGCGAGGGTGGGTCCTGGAAACACCATATATTTT. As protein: CASTLARVGPGNTIYF.

The CDR3 sequence: CAISFLPGGHYGYTF. CDR3 bases: TGTGCCATCAGTTTCCTACCAGGGGGCCACTATGGCTACACCTTC. The gene calls are TRBV10-3 and TRBJ1-2, with 8 positions matching TRBD1. Germline CDR1 reads ENHRY; CDR2 reads SYGVKD. The V and J ends lost 5 bases and 3 bases, in that order; junction bases with no gene match: 8. This CDR3 has 15 residues.